This paragraph covers one T cell receptor beta chain sequence. Its target is unknown. This sample is drawn from a study of CD8+ T cells in alopecia areata. Findings of the study overall: Between patients, shared TCR sequences were less clear than in mice. This was possibly due in part to HLA diversity in the patient population.

CDR3 length equals 15 residues. Germline values: CDR1 GTSNPN, CDR2 SVGIG (reference sequence). V lost 4 bases and J lost 3; bases outside the gene matches: 10. After isolation, RNA underwent reverse transcription to generate cDNA as the sequencing template. Profiled with immunoSEQ multiplex PCR; TCRdb holds only in-frame clones, not every one. The sample has about 110,000 clones; 45% to 70% are singletons. Sequenced sample: CD8+ T cells sorted from blood. V gene TRBV30 combines with J gene TRBJ2-7; TRBD1 aligns across 9 bases. This clonotype originated in a human donor in good health. Here the CDR3 reads CAWIRIGTGNYEQYF. CDR3 sequence (DNA): TGTGCCTGGATTCGTATCGGGACAGGGAACTACGAGCAGTACTTC.